Shown below are 30 T cell receptor beta chains from a single sample sequenced in a study of OX40 agonist ivuxolimab in advanced cancers. Profiled with immunoSEQ multiplex PCR; TCRdb holds only in-frame clones, not every one. The repertoire has some 19,000 clones, around 84% of them found once; the top ten carry about a fifth. Here the sequenced sample was CD4+ or CD8+ T cells sorted from blood, taken in a trial of the OX40 agonist ivuxolimab. Receptors were obtained from an adult with an advanced solid tumor such as melanoma, head and neck, liver or kidney cancer.

The chain has TRBV5-4 and TRBJ2-7, with D unresolved. The V end was cut by 2 bases, the J end by 3 bases, with 9 bases between. Per the germline V gene, CDR1 is SGHNT and CDR2 is YYREEE (reference sequence). This CDR3 region has 13 residues. This chain's CDR3 is CASSFGRGYEQYF. DNA of the CDR3: TGTGCCAGCAGCTTCGGCAGAGGCTACGAGCAGTACTTC.

The V call is TRBV6-5, the J call TRBJ1-1; D gene uncertain. V was clipped by 6 bases and J by 1 base, with 6 bases between them. The CDR3 spans 12 residues. Per germline, CDR1 MNHEY and CDR2 SVGAGI. The CDR3, as DNA: TGTGCCAGCAGGGATCGGAACACTGAAGCTTTCTTT. It specifies CASRDRNTEAFF.

The chain is built from TRBV9 and TRBJ2-7; possible D gene TRBD1, 5 bases. CDR1 is SGDLS and CDR2 is YYNGEE in the germline V gene. V was trimmed by 3 bases and J by 3 bases, leaving 13 bases between them. The CDR3 spans 14 residues. CDR3: CASSEGQGDYEQYF. Written as DNA, the CDR3 is TGTGCCAGCAGCGAGGGGCAGGGTGACTACGAGCAGTACTTC. Full variable domain (rest looked up from reference TRBV9 and TRBJ2-7): DSGVTQTPKHLITATGQRVTLRCSPRSGDLSVYWYQQSLDQGLQFLIQYYNGEERAKGNILERFSAQQFPDLHSELNLSSLELGDSALYFCASSEGQGDYEQYFGPGTRLTVT.

This clone was found a few times. This chain links TRBV7-3 with TRBJ2-7, with 8 bases matching TRBD2. Trimming cost V 6 bases and J 2 bases; bases outside gene matches: 9. CDR1 and CDR2 from the germline V gene are SGHTA and FQGTGA. The CDR3 length is 15 residues. The CDR3 DNA is TGTGCCAGCAGTCAATCCCCGGGACTAGCCTACGAGCAGTACTTC. Its protein is CASSQSPGLAYEQYF.

The chain links TRBV2 to TRBJ1-1; D not certain. V dropped 4 bases and J dropped 8 bases, with 8 bases sitting between them. Germline CDR1 is SNHLY and CDR2 is FYNNEI. This CDR3 contains 11 residues. DNA for the CDR3: TGTGCCAGCAGTGCACCTCAAGAAGCTTTCTTT. It translates to CASSAPQEAFF.

The chain is built from TRBV28 and TRBJ2-1; D remains ambiguous. With 2 bases removed from V and 6 bases from J, the gap between germline ends came to 8 bases. Germline assignment: CDR1 MDHEN and CDR2 SYDVKM. The CDR3 extends over 13 amino acids. CDR3 in amino acids: CASSLRQVNEQFF. The CDR3 bases are TGTGCCAGCAGTTTACGCCAGGTCAATGAGCAGTTCTTC.

Only one count was recorded for this clone. The rearrangement joins TRBV2 to TRBJ2-5; 7 nucleotides match TRBD2. Trimming took 9 bases from V and 2 from J; bases not matched to a gene: 6. CDR1 and CDR2 from the germline V gene are SNHLY and FYNNEI. This CDR3 has 13 residues. The chain's CDR3 is CARRGGEQETQYF. As DNA, the CDR3 is TGTGCCAGGCGGGGAGGGGAACAAGAGACCCAGTACTTC.

On this clone itself: An end of the junction differs from the germline gene, which may be a read error. The gene calls are TRBV6-5 and TRBJ2-2; D may be TRBD2 (6 bases). The germline gives CDR1 MNHEY, CDR2 SVGAGI. This CDR3 has 13 amino acids. CDR3 loop: CASSYNIGRGAVF. CDR3 nucleotides: TGTGCCAGCAGTTACAACATTGGGCGGGGAGCTGTTTTT.

V and J are TRBV6-4 and TRBJ2-2, with D hard to call. With 3 bases removed from V and 4 bases from J, the gap between germline ends came to 15 bases. CDR1 and CDR2 from the germline V gene are MRHNA and SNTAGT. The CDR3 runs 16 residues. CDR3 sequence (DNA): TGTGCCAGCAGTGAAGCGAGCTCCTTCCTCACCGGGGAGCTGTTTTTT. Translated: CASSEASSFLTGELFF.

This clone appeared once. This chain joins TRBV2 and TRBJ1-2; D uncertain. The CDR3 contains 12 residues. Trimming pared 3 bases from V and 3 bases from J, leaving 5 bases between. Germline V gene data show CDR1 as SNHLY and CDR2 as FYNNEI. CDR3 coding DNA: TGTGCCAGCAGTGAGGCACACTATGGCTACACCTTC. Amino acids: CASSEAHYGYTF.

V gene TRBV19 combines with J gene TRBJ1-5; D not certain. V was cut by 6 bases and J by 2 bases, with 11 bases left in between. CDR3 size: 14 residues. CDR1 LNHDA and CDR2 SQIVND come from the germline V gene (reference sequence). CDR3 region: CASRKPPGNQPQHF. The DNA of the CDR3 is TGTGCCAGTAGAAAACCGCCGGGCAATCAGCCCCAGCATTTT.

The chain carries TRBV11-2 and TRBJ2-3; 7 bases line up with TRBD1. The junction had 3 bases not matched to a gene; V was cut back by 2 bases and J by 1 base. This CDR3 comprises 15 residues. The germline CDR1 and CDR2 sequences are SGHAT and FQNNGV. The CDR3 loop reads CASSLIGTGTDTQYF. The CDR3 DNA is TGTGCCAGCAGCTTAATAGGGACAGGCACAGATACGCAGTATTTT.

CDR3 sequence (DNA): TGTGCCAGTAGTAGTGGTCAGCCCCAGCATTTT. Translating it yields CASSSGQPQHF. The chain is built from TRBV19 and TRBJ1-5; D is ambiguous. This CDR3 contains 11 residues. Germline V CDR1 and CDR2: LNHDA, SQIVND (reference sequence). V lost 4 bases and J 6 bases, leaving 4 bases between the germline ends.

The V call is TRBV9, the J call TRBJ2-3, with TRBD2 identical over 9 bases. Per germline, CDR1 SGDLS and CDR2 YYNGEE. The J segment lost 0 bases and the V segment lost 0 bases, leaving 5 bases of the junction unmatched. The CDR3 sequence is 17 residues long. CDR3: CASSVAGRGGSTDTQYF. Written as DNA, the CDR3 is TGTGCCAGCAGCGTAGCGGGGCGGGGGGGTAGCACAGATACGCAGTATTTT.

This clone was counted a single time. The chain carries TRBV29-1 and TRBJ2-7; TRBD1 agrees at 7 bases. This CDR3 comprises 16 residues. Germline CDR1 is SQVTM and CDR2 is ANQGSEA. Germline trimming cut 2 bases from V and 0 bases from J; bases unmatched to any gene: 10. Written as DNA, the CDR3 is TGCAGCGTTGAAATGTGGGGGACAGCCAACTCCTACGAGCAGTACTTC. Amino acids: CSVEMWGTANSYEQYF.

This rearrangement joins TRBV29-1 to TRBJ1-6; D perhaps matches TRBD1 (5 bases). This CDR3 has 14 residues. The V end lost 6 bases, the J end lost 2 bases, and 11 bases lay between the germline ends. Germline-derived CDR1 and CDR2 are SQVTM and ANQGSEA. The CDR3 sequence is CSVGGDPYNSPLHF. The CDR3 bases are TGCAGCGTGGGGGGGGACCCCTATAATTCACCCCTCCACTTT.

V is TRBV7-9 and J is TRBJ1-4, with D perhaps matching TRBD1 (5 bases). The V gene's germline CDR1 is SEHNR and CDR2 FQNEAQ (reference sequence). The CDR3 is made up of 14 amino acids. V lost 3 bases and J lost 8, with 13 bases in between. For the CDR3, the DNA is TGTGCCAGCAGCTTCGAACAGGAGAGGGAAAAACTGTTTTTT. It translates to CASSFEQEREKLFF. Looking up the rest from reference TRBV7-9 and TRBJ1-4 gives the full variable domain: DTGVSQNPRHKITKRGQNVTFRCDPISEHNRLYWYRQTLGQGPEFLTYFQNEAQLEKSRLLSDRFSAERPKGSFSTLEIQRTEQGDSAMYLCASSFEQEREKLFFGSGTQLSVL.

V gene TRBV7-6 combines with J gene TRBJ2-1; D gene uncertain. The CDR3 runs 12 residues. Germline V gives CDR1 SGHVS, CDR2 FNYEAQ. V was trimmed by 4 bases and J by 12 bases, leaving 13 bases between them. The CDR3 spells CASSSDRPGQFF. CDR3 DNA: TGTGCCAGCAGCTCGGACCGCCCCGGGCAGTTCTTC.

The V gene is TRBV27, the J gene TRBJ1-2, with D maybe TRBD1 (5 bases). V was trimmed by 2 bases and J by 4 bases, leaving 26 bases between them. This CDR3 region has 19 residues. Per germline, CDR1 MNHEY and CDR2 SMNVEV (reference sequence). This CDR3 reads CASSLISVDPKGQTYGYTF. Here the CDR3 DNA reads TGTGCCAGCAGTTTAATTTCGGTTGATCCTAAGGGGCAAACCTATGGCTACACCTTC.

Note on this clone: Other DNA sequences from this sample encode an identical CDR3 as well. The chain recombines TRBV27 with TRBJ2-1; TRBD1 is a possible D gene (5 bases). This CDR3 contains 14 residues. Germline loops: CDR1 MNHEY, CDR2 SMNVEV (reference sequence). V lost 6 bases and J 3 bases, leaving 12 bases between the germline ends. CDR3 loop: CASRKGAGYNEQFF. CDR3 coding DNA: TGTGCCAGCAGGAAAGGGGCTGGCTACAATGAGCAGTTCTTC.

The CDR3 spells CASSLGGGQETQYF. The DNA for the CDR3 is TGTGCCAGCAGCTTAGGTGGCGGACAAGAGACCCAGTACTTC. The gene calls are TRBV13 and TRBJ2-5; no clear D gene. Germline V gene lookup returns CDR1 PRHDT and CDR2 FYEKMQ (reference sequence). Trimming shortened V by 0 bases and J by 2 bases, and 7 bases separated the two germline ends. The CDR3 has 14 amino acids.

This rearrangement joins TRBV29-1 to TRBJ2-4, with 10 bases identical to TRBD1. CDR1 is SQVTM, CDR2 ANQGSEA, per germline. This CDR3 spans 17 amino acids. The V segment lost 0 bases and the J segment 4 bases; nucleotides outside the gene matches: 9. CDR3 in amino acids: CSVEDYKTGGTKNIQYF. The CDR3 DNA reads TGCAGCGTTGAAGATTACAAGACAGGGGGCACGAAAAACATTCAGTACTTC.

V gene TRBV28 combines with J gene TRBJ1-2; TRBD1 aligns across 9 bases. The CDR3 consists of 14 residues. Trimming at V came to 6 bases and at J to 4 bases, leaving 6 bases not matched to a gene. CDR1 and CDR2 from the germline V gene are MDHEN and SYDVKM. This CDR3 is CASRRQGVVYGYTF. The CDR3 DNA follows: TGTGCCAGCAGAAGACAGGGGGTTGTCTATGGCTACACCTTC.

The chain couples TRBV9 to TRBJ2-7; the D gene is possibly TRBD2 (5 bases). The CDR3 contains 13 residues. Germline CDR1 is SGDLS and CDR2 is YYNGEE. V shed 4 bases and J shed 2 bases, with 10 bases lying between them. The CDR3 DNA sequence: TGTGCCAGCAGCCCTGAGGGAACCTACGAGCAGTACTTC. This sequence encodes CASSPEGTYEQYF.

The V gene is TRBV9, the J gene TRBJ2-7; 8 bases fit TRBD1. Germline lookup yields CDR1 SGDLS and CDR2 YYNGEE. The CDR3 sequence is 14 residues long. V was pared by 3 bases and J by 4 bases, with 6 bases of the junction left unmatched. This CDR3 is CASSADRDGYEQYF. The CDR3 region has the DNA TGTGCCAGCAGCGCGGACAGGGACGGGTACGAGCAGTACTTC.

This clone is labeled as medium-sized. One junction end does not reproduce the germline sequence, and a read error may be involved. Other nucleotide sequences in the sample specify the same CDR3. This chain uses TRBV5-1 with TRBJ2-5; D unclear. The germline V gene encodes CDR1 SGHRS and CDR2 YFSETQ. The CDR3 loop spans 15 amino acids. Here the CDR3 DNA reads TGTGCCAGCAGCTGGCGTGGGGTTGGCCAAGAGACCCAGTACTTC. Protein sequence: CASSWRGVGQETQYF.

The gene calls are TRBV9 and TRBJ2-7; the match to TRBD1 covers 9 bases. V trimming: 3 bases; J trimming: 3 bases; junction bases outside the gene matches: 4. The germline V gene encodes CDR1 SGDLS and CDR2 YYNGEE. The CDR3 extends over 14 amino acids. In nucleotides, the CDR3 is TGTGCCAGCAGCGCCCGGGACAGGGACTACGAGCAGTACTTC. It yields the protein CASSARDRDYEQYF.

The rearrangement links TRBV4-1 to TRBJ1-5; no firm D call. With 1 base removed from V and 3 bases from J, the gap between germline ends came to 10 bases. The CDR3 has 15 amino acids. Germline V gene data show CDR1 as MGHRA and CDR2 as YSYEKL. CDR3 nucleotide sequence: TGCGCCAGCAGCCAAGTGCAGGTCTCCAATCAGCCCCAGCATTTT. Residues: CASSQVQVSNQPQHF.

This chain connects TRBV28 to TRBJ2-2, with 10 bases identical to TRBD1. V shed 5 bases and J 2 bases; nucleotides not matched to a gene: 5. The CDR3 is made up of 16 amino acids. The germline CDR1 and CDR2 sequences are MDHEN and SYDVKM. CDR3 nucleotides: TGTGCCAGCAGTCCTGACAGGGGGCCTAACACCGGGGAGCTGTTTTTT. This gives the protein CASSPDRGPNTGELFF.

CDR3 in amino acids: CASSEGLGAKNIQYF. In DNA, the CDR3 is TGTGCCAGCAGCGAGGGACTAGGGGCCAAAAACATTCAGTACTTC. V usage is TRBV6-5 and J usage is TRBJ2-4, with 8 bases lining up with TRBD2. Looked up from germline, CDR1 is MNHEY and CDR2 is SVGAGI. The CDR3 is made up of 15 amino acids. The V segment lost 6 bases and the J segment 1 base; nucleotides outside the gene matches: 5.